These T cell receptor beta chains were read from a single sample in a study of blood T cell repertoires in COVID-19. Sequenced by immunoSEQ multiplex PCR; TCRdb stores in-frame clones only, minus some. The table has approximately 38,000 clones, roughly four fifths seen once; the top ten hold 24%. Sample: peripheral blood. These receptors all come from a human donor with acute or convalescent COVID-19. The donor label of this sample is uncertain. The CDR3 runs from the conserved cysteine through the conserved F or W. The D gene is left open where the match is weak. Size is stated for part of the rows, as once, few or many counts, or as a class when the clone is expanded.

d_call	clone_size	v_call	j_call	cdr3_aa	cdr3_nt
TRBD2	-	TRBV3-1/TRBV3-2	TRBJ2-5	CASSSPGTSGGETQYF	TGTGCCAGCAGCTCTCCCGGGACTAGCGGGGGGGAGACCCAGTACTTC
TRBD1	-	TRBV6-2/TRBV6-3	TRBJ2-1	CASSYRGQTRNEQFF	TGTGCCAGCAGTTACAGGGGGCAAACACGCAATGAGCAGTTCTTC
-	-	TRBV7-9	TRBJ1-4	CASSLMLQTNEKLFF	TGTGCCAGCAGCTTAATGCTTCAGACAAATGAAAAACTGTTTTTT
-	few	TRBV11-2	TRBJ1-1	CASSLGLRLRAFF	TGTGCCAGCAGCTTAGGCCTCCGATTGAGAGCTTTCTTT
TRBD2	-	TRBV4-2	TRBJ2-1	CASSLAGGRINEQFF	TGTGCCAGCAGCCTCGCGGGGGGGCGTATAAATGAGCAGTTCTTC
TRBD1	-	TRBV9	TRBJ2-2	CASSLLGQATNTGELFF	TGTGCCAGCAGCCTTCTAGGACAGGCTACGAACACCGGGGAGCTGTTTTTT
-	once	TRBV30	TRBJ1-5	CAWSSGGQRYQPQHF	TGTGCCTGGTCGTCGGGGGGTCAAAGGTATCAGCCCCAGCATTTT
-	once	TRBV18	TRBJ2-2	CASSPLGTSGLAGELFF	TGTGCCAGCTCACCACTGGGGACATCGGGTCTAGCCGGGGAGCTGTTTTTT
-	-	TRBV10-1	TRBJ2-7	CATPGQIYEQYF	TGCGCCACCCCGGGACAAATCTACGAGCAGTACTTC
TRBD2	-	TRBV5-4	TRBJ2-3	CASSSRLAVGPNTQYF	TGTGCCAGCAGCTCCCGACTAGCGGTAGGCCCCAATACGCAGTATTTT
TRBD2	-	TRBV5-1	TRBJ2-5	CASSLPSGGGETQYF	TGCGCCAGCAGCTTGCCTAGCGGGGGAGGAGAGACCCAGTACTTC
-	-	TRBV6-6	TRBJ2-7	CASSYSLDFYEQYF	TGTGCCAGCAGTTACTCGCTGGACTTTTACGAGCAGTACTTC
TRBD1	-	TRBV10-3	TRBJ2-1	CAIQGANNEQFF	TGTGCCATACAGGGGGCAAACAATGAGCAGTTCTTC
-	few	TRBV7-9	TRBJ2-1	CASSPGSIAYNEQFF	TGTGCCAGCAGCCCCGGGTCAATTGCCTACAATGAGCAGTTCTTC
TRBD1	-	TRBV5-1	TRBJ1-6	CASSLAGGWDSPLHF	TGCGCCAGCAGCTTGGCAGGGGGCTGGGATTCACCCCTCCACTTT
-	few	TRBV7-2	TRBJ2-1	CASSLGQSYYNEQFF	TGTGCCAGCAGCTTAGGGCAGTCTTACTACAATGAGCAGTTCTTC
-	once	TRBV7-9	TRBJ1-6	CASSSQTGYNSPLHF	TGTGCCAGCAGCTCACAGACAGGCTATAATTCACCCCTCCACTTT
-	-	TRBV5-1	TRBJ1-2	CASSRVAGVDGYTF	TGCGCCAGCTCCAGAGTGGCGGGAGTTGACGGCTACACCTTC
TRBD2	-	TRBV27	TRBJ2-1	CASSLRAGLAGGSPELF	TGTGCCAGCAGTTTACGGGCGGGACTAGCGGGAGGCTCTCCGGAGCTCTTC
TRBD1	-	TRBV5-4	TRBJ2-1	CASSPGQGRNEQFF	TGTGCCAGCAGCCCCGGACAGGGCCGGAATGAGCAGTTCTTC
TRBD2	-	TRBV28	TRBJ2-6	CASRLSGVGANVLTF	TGTGCCAGCCGACTGAGCGGGGTCGGGGCCAACGTCCTGACTTTC
-	once	TRBV30	TRBJ1-1	CAWKGGGGTEAFF	TGTGCCTGGAAAGGGGGAGGGGGGACTGAAGCTTTCTTT
-	-	TRBV24-1	TRBJ2-2	CATPAAKKLRGLLSGAELFF	TGTGCCACCCCAGCAGCCAAGAAACTGAGGGGACTTTTAAGCGGAGCGGAGCTGTTTTTT
TRBD1	-	TRBV28	TRBJ1-2	CASSPGQGAYHYGYTF	TGTGCCAGCAGTCCAGGACAGGGGGCGTATCACTATGGCTACACCTTC
-	once	TRBV7-7	TRBJ2-5	CASSFGGRETQYF	TGTGCTAGCAGCTTCGGGGGACGAGAGACCCAGTACTTC